Following are 16 T cell receptor beta chains from one sample sequenced in a study of blood T cell repertoires in COVID-19. Method: immunoSEQ multiplex PCR; TCRdb's copy keeps in-frame clones and lacks some. Of about 250,000 clones detected, less than 90% appear once; the ten largest clones hold 3%. Source material: PBMCs or T cells enriched from blood (not recorded which). These receptors originate from a woman aged 45 to 65 who had recovered from COVID-19.

The chain joins TRBV30 to TRBJ2-7; no clear D. Trimming cost V 1 base and J 9 bases, with 13 bases left between them. CDR1 and CDR2 from the germline V gene are GTSNPN and SVGIG (reference sequence). This CDR3 comprises 12 residues. This chain's CDR3 is CAWSGPGLGQYF. CDR3 sequence (DNA): TGTGCCTGGAGTGGTCCAGGCTTGGGGCAGTACTTC.

The chain joins TRBV27 to TRBJ1-1; a possible D gene is TRBD1 (5 bases). The CDR3 covers 15 residues. V was pared by 8 bases and J by 5 bases, with 21 bases between. Germline V lookup: CDR1 MNHEY, CDR2 SMNVEV (reference sequence). CDR3 protein: CASESGGTAKTEAFF. The CDR3, as DNA: TGTGCCAGCGAATCCGGGGGGACCGCGAAGACTGAAGCTTTCTTT.

This clone was detected once. V and J are TRBV27 and TRBJ2-7; tentatively, D is TRBD2 (5 bases). The germline CDR1 and CDR2 sequences are MNHEY and SMNVEV (reference sequence). V was cut by 6 bases and J by 4 bases, with 10 bases left in between. This CDR3 has 12 residues. The CDR3 DNA reads as TGTGCCAGCAGCGACGGGGTGTACGAGCAGTACTTC. It is translated as CASSDGVYEQYF.

The CDR3 coding sequence is TGCGCCAGCAGCCCCCGACAGGGGACCCGCTCTGGAAACACCATATATTTT. Protein: CASSPRQGTRSGNTIYF. V is TRBV4-1 and J is TRBJ1-3; 8 bases line up with TRBD1. Trimming cost V 4 bases and J 0 bases; bases outside gene matches: 8. Germline loops: CDR1 MGHRA, CDR2 YSYEKL. The CDR3 runs to 17 residues.

The gene calls are TRBV28 and TRBJ1-6; no clear D. Germline CDR1 reads MDHEN; CDR2 reads SYDVKM. Trimming took 4 bases from V and 8 from J, leaving 18 bases between them. The CDR3 has 16 residues. As DNA, the CDR3 is TGTGCCAGCAGTTCCCCCGCGACTTCCGGGGATTCACCCCTCCACTTT. Encoded protein: CASSSPATSGDSPLHF. The whole variable domain, filled in from reference TRBV28 and TRBJ1-6, reads DVKVTQSSRYLVKRTGEKVFLECVQDMDHENMFWYRQDPGLGLRLIYFSYDVKMKEKGDIPEGYSVSREKKERFSLILESASTNQTSMYLCASSSPATSGDSPLHFGNGTRLTVT.

This clone was recorded once. V and J are TRBV6-5 and TRBJ2-3, with 9 positions matching TRBD2. J gave up 0 bases and V 6 bases, and 4 bases lay outside the gene matches. Germline V gives CDR1 MNHEY, CDR2 SVGAGI. CDR3 length equals 15 residues. The CDR3: CASRGLATSTDTQYF. As DNA, the CDR3 is TGTGCCAGCAGAGGACTAGCGACTAGCACAGATACGCAGTATTTT.

The rearrangement joins TRBV2 to TRBJ1-2; no clear D. CDR1 is SNHLY, CDR2 FYNNEI, per germline. CDR3 length: 14 amino acids. Trimming removed 4 bases at V and 3 bases at J, with 12 bases between. In nucleotides, the CDR3 is TGTGCCAGCAGTGGGTCGAGAAGCGACTATGGCTACACCTTC. Amino acids: CASSGSRSDYGYTF.

The chain recombines TRBV14 with TRBJ2-7, with D tentatively TRBD1 (6 bases). CDR3 length: 13 residues. V was trimmed by 3 bases and J by 6 bases, leaving 12 bases between them. Germline-derived CDR1 and CDR2 are SGHDN and FVKESK. The CDR3 DNA follows: TGTGCCAGCAGCCAGGCCCGAGGGGGCGAGCAGTACTTC. Its translation: CASSQARGGEQYF.

The chain couples TRBV21-1 to TRBJ2-2; the tabulated D call, TRBD2, remains unverified against the DNA. TRBV21-1 is labeled a pseudogene. The CDR3 loop spans 14 amino acids. The CDR3 DNA follows: TGTGCCAGCAGCCACTTCCCCCAAACCGGGGAGCTGTTTTTT. This encodes CASSHFPQTGELFF.

The rearrangement uses TRBV30 and TRBJ2-2, with 11 positions matching TRBD1. The ends lost 4 bases at V and 7 bases at J; junction bases unmatched: 8. The germline gives CDR1 GTSNPN, CDR2 SVGIG (reference sequence). The length of the CDR3 is 15 residues. CDR3 bases: TGTGCCTGGAACGCCGGACAGGGGGCGGGCGGGGAGCTGTTTTTT. Its protein product is CAWNAGQGAGGELFF.

The chain's CDR3 is CASSLGLFGTGGHNEQFF. CDR3 nucleotides: TGTGCCAGCAGCTTGGGCCTCTTCGGGACAGGGGGCCACAATGAGCAGTTCTTC. The chain carries TRBV5-8 and TRBJ2-1; 12 bases are a match to TRBD1. Germline V gene lookup returns CDR1 SGHTS and CDR2 YDEGEE. The V and J ends lost 0 bases and 5 bases, in that order; junction bases with no gene match: 9. CDR3 length: 18 amino acids. Using reference TRBV5-8 and TRBJ2-1 for the parts outside the CDR3, the full variable domain is EAGVTQSPTHLIKTRGQQATLRCSPISGHTSVYWYQQALGLGLQFLLWYDEGEERNRGNFPPRFSGRQFPNYSSELNVNALELEDSALYLCASSLGLFGTGGHNEQFFGPGTRLTVL.

J is TRBJ2-3 and V is TRBV7-2, with 7 bases lining up with TRBD1. V shed 3 bases, J shed 6 bases, and the junction held 6 bases outside the gene matches. Per germline, CDR1 SGHTA and CDR2 FQGNSA. This CDR3 has 14 amino acids. The CDR3 DNA follows: TGTGCCAGCAGCTTTGACAGGGTTTCCGATACGCAGTATTTT. Residues: CASSFDRVSDTQYF.

The sample holds many counts of this clone. The chain combines TRBV11-2 with TRBJ2-1; 10 bases map to TRBD2. Germline CDR1 reads SGHAT; CDR2 reads FQNNGV. The CDR3 spans 19 residues. V dropped 5 bases and J dropped 0; count of bases not matched to a gene: 13. CDR3 nucleotide sequence: TGTGCCAGCAGCGCTATTAGGAGGACTAGCGGTAACTCCTACAATGAGCAGTTCTTC. Translation gives CASSAIRRTSGNSYNEQFF.

This clone was recorded once. The V gene is TRBV7-9, the J gene TRBJ2-7, with D possibly TRBD1 on 5 matching bases. The ends were cut back, 2 bases at V and 4 bases at J, with 12 bases in the middle. This CDR3 contains 14 residues. Germline V lookup: CDR1 SEHNR, CDR2 FQNEAQ (reference sequence). CDR3 sequence reads: CASSLFGRVYEQYF. CDR3 nucleotides: TGTGCCAGCAGCTTATTCGGCAGGGTTTACGAGCAGTACTTC.

V gene TRBV5-1 combines with J gene TRBJ2-5; no firm D call. The CDR3 sequence is 11 residues long. V was shortened by 0 bases and J by 5 bases, with 2 bases between the two germline ends. Germline V CDR1 and CDR2: SGHRS, YFSETQ. The CDR3 loop reads CASSLAETQYF. For the CDR3, the DNA is TGCGCCAGCAGCTTGGCGGAGACCCAGTACTTC.

The chain carries TRBV5-1 and TRBJ2-5; possible D gene TRBD1, 6 bases. This CDR3 comprises 14 residues. Germline V lookup: CDR1 SGHRS, CDR2 YFSETQ. Trimming removed 4 bases at V and 7 bases at J, with 17 bases between. CDR3 in amino acids: CASSVGTPNWTQYF. The CDR3 bases are TGCGCCAGCAGCGTCGGGACACCCAACTGGACCCAGTACTTC.